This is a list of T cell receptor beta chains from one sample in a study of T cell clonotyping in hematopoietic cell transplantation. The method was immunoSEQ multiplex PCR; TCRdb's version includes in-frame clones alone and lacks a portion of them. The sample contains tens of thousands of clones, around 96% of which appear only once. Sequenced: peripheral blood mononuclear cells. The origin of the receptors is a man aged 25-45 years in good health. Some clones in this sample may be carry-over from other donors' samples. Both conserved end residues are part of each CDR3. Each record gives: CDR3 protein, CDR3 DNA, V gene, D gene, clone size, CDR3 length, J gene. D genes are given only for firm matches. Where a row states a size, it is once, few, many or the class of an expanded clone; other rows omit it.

CASRGQGGTEAFF,TGTGCCAGCAGGGGGCAGGGCGGTACTGAAGCTTTCTTT,TRBV5-8,-,-,13,TRBJ1-1
CASSSGLQETQYF,TGTGCCAGCAGCTCGGGTCTACAAGAGACCCAGTACTTC,TRBV11-3,-,-,13,TRBJ2-5
CASGQGSIGNQPQHF,TGTGCCAGCGGACAGGGGAGCATTGGCAATCAGCCCCAGCATTTT,TRBV7-8,TRBD1,-,15,TRBJ1-5
CASSAQVSGANVLTF,TGTGCCAGCAGCGCACAGGTCTCTGGGGCCAACGTCCTGACTTTC,TRBV6-5,-,once,15,TRBJ2-6
CASAADTNSGNTIYF,TGTGCCAGCGCGGCCGACACGAACTCTGGAAACACCATATATTTT,TRBV9,-,-,15,TRBJ1-3
CASSLLPETMNTEAFF,TGTGCCAGCAGCTTGCTGCCAGAGACGATGAACACTGAAGCTTTCTTT,TRBV7-8,-,-,16,TRBJ1-1
CASSLLGALEDEQYF,TGTGCCAGCAGCTTACTCGGCGCTTTGGAGGACGAGCAGTACTTC,TRBV7-9,-,-,15,TRBJ2-7
CASSKAYRVGGELFF,TGTGCCAGCAGTAAGGCCTACAGGGTCGGCGGGGAGCTGTTTTTT,TRBV28,-,-,15,TRBJ2-2
CASSLDVVSLRGNTIYF,TGTGCCAGCAGCTTAGACGTCGTATCTTTAAGAGGAAACACCATATATTTT,TRBV7-9,-,-,17,TRBJ1-3
CASSGARTSGRTDTQYF,TGTGCCAGCAGCGGCGCAAGGACTAGCGGGAGAACAGATACGCAGTATTTT,TRBV9,TRBD2,-,17,TRBJ2-3
CASSDWASNTGELFF,TGCGCCAGCAGTGACTGGGCTTCGAACACCGGGGAGCTGTTTTTT,TRBV10-1,-,-,15,TRBJ2-2
CASRKGAGERNTQYF,TGTGCCAGCAGAAAAGGAGCGGGGGAACGGAATACGCAGTATTTT,TRBV27,TRBD2,once,15,TRBJ2-3
CASSLLAGQGDEQYF,TGCGCCAGCAGCTTGTTGGCGGGACAGGGAGACGAGCAGTACTTC,TRBV5-1,TRBD1,-,15,TRBJ2-7
CASSLEPGGETQYF,TGCGCCAGCAGCTTGGAACCAGGAGGAGAGACCCAGTACTTC,TRBV5-1,-,-,14,TRBJ2-5
CASSQVRNTIYF,TGTGCCAGCAGCCAAGTCCGAAACACCATATATTTT,TRBV14,-,-,12,TRBJ1-3
CASSPTSGRRRAYEQYF,TGCGCCAGCAGCCCGACTAGCGGGAGAAGAAGAGCCTACGAGCAGTACTTC,TRBV4-1,TRBD2,-,17,TRBJ2-7
CASSIGPNGAYEQYF,TGTGCCAGCAGCATAGGACCCAACGGAGCCTACGAGCAGTACTTC,TRBV5-6,-,-,15,TRBJ2-7
CASSEEGGHQPQHF,TGTGCCAGCAGTGAAGAAGGAGGGCATCAGCCCCAGCATTTT,TRBV2,-,-,14,TRBJ1-5
CASSRLPPFAEAFF,TGTGCCAGTAGCCGTCTCCCCCCGTTTGCTGAAGCTTTCTTT,TRBV19,-,-,14,TRBJ1-1
CASSFHEDSARTYNSPLHF,TGTGCCAGCAGTTTCCACGAGGACAGTGCCAGGACATATAATTCACCCCTCCACTTT,TRBV27,-,-,19,TRBJ1-6
CSVPPHQTDTQYF,TGCAGCGTCCCCCCCCACCAAACAGATACGCAGTATTTT,TRBV29-1,-,-,13,TRBJ2-3
CASSPRQGNTIYF,TGTGCCAGCAGCCCCCGCCAGGGAAACACCATATATTTT,TRBV7-2,-,-,13,TRBJ1-3
CASSLRQTGGGSPLHF,TGTGCCAGCAGCTTAAGGCAAACAGGGGGGGGTTCACCCCTCCACTTT,TRBV7-6,TRBD1,-,16,TRBJ1-6
CASSLVAPGLVNTGELFF,TGTGCCAGCAGCTTAGTCGCCCCGGGACTAGTGAACACCGGGGAGCTGTTTTTT,TRBV7-2,TRBD2,once,18,TRBJ2-2
CASSILDSMNTEAFF,TGTGCCAGTAGTATCCTCGACAGTATGAACACTGAAGCTTTCTTT,TRBV19,-,-,15,TRBJ1-1
CASSLSGTGELFF,TGCGCCAGCAGCTTGTCCGGCACCGGGGAGCTGTTTTTT,TRBV5-1,-,-,13,TRBJ2-2
CAWNQGLTGTDTQYF,TGTGCCTGGAACCAAGGACTAACCGGCACAGATACGCAGTATTTT,TRBV30,-,-,15,TRBJ2-3
CAWSLNRNTIYF,TGTGCCTGGAGCCTAAATAGGAACACCATATATTTT,TRBV30,-,-,12,TRBJ1-3